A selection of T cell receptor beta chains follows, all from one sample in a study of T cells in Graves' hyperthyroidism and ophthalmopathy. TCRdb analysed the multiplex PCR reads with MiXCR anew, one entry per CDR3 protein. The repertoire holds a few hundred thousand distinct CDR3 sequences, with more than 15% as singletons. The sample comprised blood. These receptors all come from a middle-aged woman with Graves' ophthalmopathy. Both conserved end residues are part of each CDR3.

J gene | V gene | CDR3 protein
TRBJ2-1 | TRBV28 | CASKGTSGGGNNEQFF
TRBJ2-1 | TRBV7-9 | CASSFWGQFHNEQFF
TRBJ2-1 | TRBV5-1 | CASSTSPTNGEQFF
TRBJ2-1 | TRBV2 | CASSRRGVSYNEQFF
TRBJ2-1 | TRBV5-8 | CASSLFPGTTYNEQFF
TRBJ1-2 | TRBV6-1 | CASSYLRTARNYGYTF
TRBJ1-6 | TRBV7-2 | CASSINTGGGSPLHF
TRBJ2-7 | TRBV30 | CAWSQGEQYF
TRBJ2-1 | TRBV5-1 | CASSRGGSGHNEQFF
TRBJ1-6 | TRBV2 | CAGSEMQGRNSPLHF
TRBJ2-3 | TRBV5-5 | CASFGQPQGGTDTQYF
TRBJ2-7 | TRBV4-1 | CASSQDSRAISYEQYF
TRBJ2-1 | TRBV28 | CASSQAPPYDNEQFF
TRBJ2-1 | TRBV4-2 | CASSPTSGNWDEQFF
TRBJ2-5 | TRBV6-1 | CASTDGGAGGETQYF
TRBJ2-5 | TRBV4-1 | CASSQGKGEETQYF
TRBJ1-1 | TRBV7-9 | CASSPPHAEAFF
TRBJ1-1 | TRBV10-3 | CAISQGTLGTEAFF
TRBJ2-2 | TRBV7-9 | CASSLPTQSGELFF
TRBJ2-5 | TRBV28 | CASSYYRGGFQETQYF
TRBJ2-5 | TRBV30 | CAWSYGQGAETQYF
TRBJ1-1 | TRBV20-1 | CSASRSPNAEAFF
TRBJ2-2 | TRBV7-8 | CASRTSGQAGELFF
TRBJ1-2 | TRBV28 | CASNSAGALNYGYTF
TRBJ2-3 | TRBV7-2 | CASSFMTGATDTQYF
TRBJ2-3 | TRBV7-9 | CASSFGTGNTQYF